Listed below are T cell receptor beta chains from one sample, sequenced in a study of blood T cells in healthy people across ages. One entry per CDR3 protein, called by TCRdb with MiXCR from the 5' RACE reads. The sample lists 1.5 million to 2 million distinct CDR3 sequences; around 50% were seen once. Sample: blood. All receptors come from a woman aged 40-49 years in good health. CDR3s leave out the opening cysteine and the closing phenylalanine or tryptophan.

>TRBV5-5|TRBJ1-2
ASSLDSFSYTNYGYT
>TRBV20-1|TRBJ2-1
SAPDPPEQF
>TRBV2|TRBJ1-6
ARSPVDNSPLH
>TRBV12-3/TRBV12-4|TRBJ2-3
ASSLGQGTTDTQY
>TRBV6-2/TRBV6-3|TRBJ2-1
ASRPAGQNYNEQF
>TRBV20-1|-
SAPNRGRETQY
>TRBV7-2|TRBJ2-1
ASRPRDRVGNEQF
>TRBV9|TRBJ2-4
ASKGIENIQY
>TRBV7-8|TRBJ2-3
ASSFATPGATDTQY
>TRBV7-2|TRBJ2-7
ASSLYIGGASGYEQY
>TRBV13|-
ASSSRLNYRGHGETQY
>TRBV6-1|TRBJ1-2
ASSEVGPLNYGYT
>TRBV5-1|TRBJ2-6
ASSSTGGSEGANVLT
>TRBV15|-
ATSRDGGGYRGSEQY
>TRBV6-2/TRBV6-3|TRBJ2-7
ATRTADRGSYEQY
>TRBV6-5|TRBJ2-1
ASRDVGEQF
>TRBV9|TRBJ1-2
ASSVGGQGAANYGYT
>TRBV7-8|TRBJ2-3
ASSLTGPLILTGTQY
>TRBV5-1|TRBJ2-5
ASTMGGIQETQY
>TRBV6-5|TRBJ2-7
ASRPDRGEQY
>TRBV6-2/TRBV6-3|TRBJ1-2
AIRGQGFNYGYT
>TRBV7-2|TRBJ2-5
ASSLVPPTIQETQY
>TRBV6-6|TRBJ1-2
ASSYSRDGTAGYT
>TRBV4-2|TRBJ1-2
ASKTDVREGYGYT
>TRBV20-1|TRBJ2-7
SATTRGLPPEQY
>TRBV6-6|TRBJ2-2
ASRASGGWVGELF
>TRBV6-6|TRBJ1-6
ASSYTGKVLH
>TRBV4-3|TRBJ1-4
ASSQEGVGQTNEKLF
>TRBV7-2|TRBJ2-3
AALTDTQY
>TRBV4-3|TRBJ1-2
ASSQDFTGRSGYT
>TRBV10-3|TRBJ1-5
AINPSASNQPQH
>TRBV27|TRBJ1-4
ASKRGQDFFEKLF
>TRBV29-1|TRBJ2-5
SVLETPQETQY
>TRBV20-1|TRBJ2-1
SARGFRGANNEQF
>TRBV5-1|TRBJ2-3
ASNPTSGERDTQY
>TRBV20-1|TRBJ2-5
SAGLGLALQETQY
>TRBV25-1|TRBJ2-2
ASSTGFTGELF
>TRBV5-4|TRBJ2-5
ALHSGARLAQETQY
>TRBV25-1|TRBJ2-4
ASSGWDRGGGAKNIQY
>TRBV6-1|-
ASSERSTGLVEQY
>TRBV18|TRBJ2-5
ASSPLDRVETQY
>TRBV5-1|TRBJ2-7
ASSPRTATPLTYEQY
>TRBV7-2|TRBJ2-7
ASSRRTAASYEQY
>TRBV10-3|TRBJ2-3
AISEGPRGSDTQY
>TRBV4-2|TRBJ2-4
ASSQEMSQGRGNIQY
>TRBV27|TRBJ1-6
ASSLGAGGGYNSPLH
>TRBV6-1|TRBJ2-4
ASSDSTRIKNIQY
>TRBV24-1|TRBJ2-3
ATSDLHGTPSTDTQY
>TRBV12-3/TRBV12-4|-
ASSSLHGNVDEQY
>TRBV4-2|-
ASSHRLAGGPGNEQY